The clone carrying this TCR beta chain was counted at least ten times. V was pared by 8 bases and J by 1 base, with 6 bases between. The CDR3 is made up of 13 amino acids. CDR1 and CDR2 from the germline V gene are MNHEY and SVGAGI. The data stem from a study of read filtering for tumor transcriptome and immune sequencing. The library was built from 400 to 500 ng RNA with molecular barcoded adaptors for alpha/delta and beta/gamma chains. MiXCR was run by TCRdb on the reads, yielding one entry per CDR3 protein. The table lists 30,000 to 35,000 distinct CDR3 sequences, roughly 20% of them singletons. The V call is TRBV6-5, the J call TRBJ2-6; D remains ambiguous. The sequencing input was a population of CD138-negative cells sorted from bone marrow. The receptor was derived from a donor aged 40 or over with multiple myeloma. Here the CDR3 DNA reads TGTGCCAGCCAAATGTCTGGGGCCAACGTCCTGACTTTC. Protein sequence: CASQMSGANVLTF.